Each of the 29 T cell receptor beta chains below was sequenced from the same sample in a study of response to subunit inactivated influenza vaccine. TCRdb reprocessed the RT-PCR reads with MiXCR, giving one entry per CDR3 protein. The sample gives roughly 780,000 distinct CDR3 sequences, roughly 20% of which show up once; approximately 10% is in the top ten. The input for sequencing was PBMCs from blood, taken 5 to 6 days after vaccination. Every receptor here comes from a man aged 50-60 years who received an inactivated influenza vaccine.

The gene calls are TRBV10-3 and TRBJ2-3; 7 bases line up with TRBD1. Germline CDR1 ENHRY, CDR2 SYGVKD. The CDR3 is made up of 16 amino acids. Trimming removed 3 bases from V and 0 bases from J; junction bases left unmatched: 6. The CDR3 here is CAISELQGISTDTQYF. The DNA of the CDR3 is TGTGCCATCAGTGAACTACAGGGGATTAGCACAGATACGCAGTATTTT.

The rearrangement joins TRBV7-8 to TRBJ2-1; maybe TRBD1 (6 bases). This CDR3 has 15 amino acids. Germline CDR1 reads SGHVS; CDR2 reads FQNEAQ. The ends were cut back, 3 bases at V and 1 base at J, with 10 bases in the middle. The CDR3 is CASSFRGPSYNEQFF. Here the CDR3 DNA reads TGTGCCAGCAGCTTCAGGGGACCTTCCTACAATGAGCAGTTCTTC.

This clonotype was found a few times. The chain combines TRBV12-3 or TRBV12-4 with TRBJ1-5, with D perhaps matching TRBD1 (6 bases). The CDR3 length is 15 residues. With 6 bases removed from V and 0 bases from J, the gap between germline ends came to 12 bases. DNA of the CDR3: TGTGCCAGCAGCTCCAGGGGCTATAGCAATCAGCCCCAGCATTTT. This gives the protein CASSSRGYSNQPQHF.

A few counts support this clonotype. V is TRBV7-2 and J is TRBJ2-1, with no clear D. V was shortened by 5 bases and J by 2 bases, with 16 bases between the two germline ends. CDR1 and CDR2 from the germline V gene are SGHTA and FQGNSA. The CDR3 has 16 amino acids. The CDR3 here is CASSRFGLGPYNEQFF. In nucleotides, the CDR3 is TGTGCCAGCAGCCGCTTCGGGTTGGGTCCCTACAATGAGCAGTTCTTC.

The table lists this clonotype with a count of one. The chain uses TRBV24-1 and TRBJ2-3, with TRBD1 identical over 7 bases. The CDR3 runs 15 residues. The germline CDR1 and CDR2 sequences are KGHDR and SFDVKD. The V and J ends lost 1 base and 2 bases, in that order; junction bases with no gene match: 2. As DNA, the CDR3 is TGTGCCACCAGTGATTTCGGACAGGCCACAGATACGCAGTATTTT. Translation gives CATSDFGQATDTQYF.

This clonotype was recorded at least ten times. This chain uses TRBV10-3 with TRBJ2-7; 11 bases line up with TRBD2. CDR1 is ENHRY, CDR2 SYGVKD, per germline. The CDR3 sequence is 16 residues long. The V gene end was trimmed by 6 bases and the J gene end by 2 bases; junction bases not matched to a gene: 9. The DNA for the CDR3 is TGTGCCATCAGCCCAGCGACTAGCGGGGTACCCTACGAGCAGTACTTC. Amino acid sequence: CAISPATSGVPYEQYF.

The chain uses TRBV6-1 and TRBJ2-3; D possibly corresponds to TRBD1 (5 bases). V was trimmed by 7 bases and J by 0 bases, leaving 14 bases between them. Germline CDR1 and CDR2: MNHNS and SASEGT. The CDR3 is 15 amino acids. This chain's CDR3 is CASTDSTASTDTQYF. For the CDR3, the DNA is TGTGCCAGCACCGACAGCACGGCTAGCACAGATACGCAGTATTTT.

This clonotype was recorded once. Given the absence of the conserved phenylalanine or tryptophan at the CDR3 end, a read error is likely. V usage is TRBV4-1 and J usage is TRBJ2-2, with 10 positions matching TRBD2. Germline CDR1 reads MGHRA; CDR2 reads YSYEKL. The CDR3 spans 17 residues. The V gene end was trimmed by 4 bases and the J gene end by 2 bases; junction bases not matched to a gene: 7. The CDR3 nucleotides are TGCGCCAGCAGCCGTTCTCGACTAGCGGGCAACACCGGGGAGCTGTTTCTT. Protein product: CASSRSRLAGNTGELFL.

The chain joins TRBV27 to TRBJ2-2, with a tentative D call TRBD1 (6 bases). V gave up 7 bases and J gave up 1 base, with 13 bases separating them. From germline, CDR1 is MNHEY and CDR2 SMNVEV (reference sequence). This CDR3 spans 15 amino acids. Here the CDR3 DNA reads TGTGCCAGCACTCCCTTGGACAGGAACACCGGGGAGCTGTTTTTT. This translates into CASTPLDRNTGELFF.

This clonotype was detected only a few times. The V and J genes are TRBV12-3 or TRBV12-4 and TRBJ1-3; D uncertain. Trimming shortened V by 2 bases and J by 7 bases, and 6 bases separated the two germline ends. The CDR3 sequence is 12 residues long. Written as DNA, the CDR3 is TGTGCCAGCAGTTTATCAGTGAACACCATATATTTT. It codes for CASSLSVNTIYF.

The V gene is TRBV2, the J gene TRBJ2-1, with D hard to call. CDR1 and CDR2 from the germline V gene are SNHLY and FYNNEI. This CDR3 has 15 amino acids. V dropped 5 bases and J dropped 0 bases, with 11 bases sitting between them. Written as DNA, the CDR3 is TGTGCCAGCAGTCTCCATCCCTCCTCCTACAATGAGCAGTTCTTC. The encoded protein is CASSLHPSSYNEQFF.

The rearrangement uses TRBV5-1 and TRBJ2-1; D is tentatively TRBD1 or TRBD2 (5 bases each). Germline CDR1 is SGHRS and CDR2 is YFSETQ. Between the trimmed V and J ends, which lost 7 bases and 3 bases, there was a span of 20 bases. The CDR3 consists of 16 residues. The CDR3 region has the DNA TGCGCCAGCGGGGGTGGCGTGACCCCCCTCTACAATGAGCAGTTCTTC. This gives the protein CASGGGVTPLYNEQFF.

This clonotype was detected only a few times. V usage is TRBV6-5 and J usage is TRBJ2-6, with 10 bases matching TRBD2. The CDR3 loop spans 17 amino acids. Germline V gene lookup returns CDR1 MNHEY and CDR2 SVGAGI. Trimming cost V 0 bases and J 4 bases; bases outside gene matches: 3. CDR3 coding DNA: TGTGCCAGCAGTTACTCTCTAGCGGGAGCCGGGGCCAACGTCCTGACTTTC. This encodes CASSYSLAGAGANVLTF.

V and J are TRBV7-2 and TRBJ2-5; tentative D call: TRBD1 (6 bases). The CDR3 has 17 amino acids. In germline, CDR1 is SGHTA, CDR2 FQGNSA. The V end lost 5 bases, the J end lost 4 bases, and 23 bases lay between the germline ends. CDR3 residues: CASSRQASTTGLETQYF. DNA of the CDR3: TGTGCCAGCAGCCGCCAGGCAAGCACTACAGGGTTAGAGACCCAGTACTTC.

This clonotype was seen more than once but under ten times. The gene calls are TRBV6-2 or TRBV6-3 and TRBJ1-2; maybe TRBD1 (6 bases). Germline V gene data show CDR1 as MNHEY and CDR2 as SVGEGT. Trimming cost V 6 bases and J 2 bases, with 13 bases left between them. There are 14 residues in the CDR3. The CDR3 DNA sequence: TGTGCCAGCAGCCAAGGGACATCCAACTATGGCTACACCTTC. It encodes CASSQGTSNYGYTF.

This clonotype was counted between two and nine times. The V and J genes are TRBV7-2 and TRBJ2-5; D remains ambiguous. Trimming took off 1 base at V and 1 base at J, with 7 bases between the two ends. Germline V CDR1 and CDR2: SGHTA, FQGNSA. CDR3 length equals 14 residues. The DNA for the CDR3 is TGTGCCAGCAGCTTAGTTGAGGCCCAAGAGACCCAGTACTTC. It yields the protein CASSLVEAQETQYF.

The V call is TRBV15, the J call TRBJ2-3, with D uncertain. CDR3 length: 15 amino acids. Germline V gene data show CDR1 as LNHNV and CDR2 as YYDKDF (reference sequence). The V end was cut by 0 bases, the J end by 1 base, with 8 bases between. For the CDR3, the DNA is TGTGCCACCAGCAGAGAAAAGGAGCGCACAGATACGCAGTATTTT. Translation: CATSREKERTDTQYF.

This chain uses TRBV6-5 with TRBJ2-1; 12 nucleotides match TRBD2. Germline assignment: CDR1 MNHEY and CDR2 SVGAGI. This CDR3 spans 16 amino acids. V gave up 0 bases and J gave up 10 bases; unmatched junction bases: 7. The CDR3 sequence is CASSYSRLAGGEEQFF. CDR3 bases: TGTGCCAGCAGTTACTCCCGCCTAGCGGGGGGGGAGGAGCAGTTCTTC.

The chain uses TRBV7-2 and TRBJ2-3; D not certain. V gave up 5 bases and J gave up 5 bases, with 11 bases separating them. CDR3 length equals 13 residues. CDR1 is SGHTA and CDR2 is FQGNSA in the germline V gene. CDR3 amino acids: CASSPAVGDTQYF. DNA for the CDR3: TGTGCCAGCAGCCCCGCCGTGGGAGATACGCAGTATTTT.

This clonotype has only a few counts. The chain joins TRBV5-4 to TRBJ2-7; D possibly corresponds to TRBD2 (6 bases). CDR3 length: 15 amino acids. Germline CDR1 SGHNT, CDR2 YYREEE (reference sequence). Trimming removed 0 bases at V and 3 bases at J, with 13 bases between. CDR3 coding DNA: TGTGCCAGCAGCTTGGACAGAGGAGGGTACTACGAGCAGTACTTC. This gives the protein CASSLDRGGYYEQYF.

Notes on this clonotype: The junction differs from germline at one of its ends, possibly a read error. The chain uses TRBV20-1 and TRBJ2-4; 7 bases fit TRBD2. The CDR3 sequence is 16 residues long. In germline, CDR1 is DFQATT, CDR2 SNEGSKA (reference sequence). CDR3 residues: CCARETGGGSQNIQYF. CDR3 bases: TGCTGTGCTAGAGAGACGGGAGGTGGGAGTCAAAACATTCAGTACTTC.

The V gene is TRBV7-2, the J gene TRBJ2-1; D tentatively fits TRBD1 or TRBD2 (5 bases each). The CDR3 is 17 amino acids. Trimming left V 3 bases short and J 1 base short, with 16 bases between. Germline-derived CDR1 and CDR2 are SGHTA and FQGNSA. CDR3 nucleotides: TGTGCCAGCAGCTTCCCGGTCGGGACGGATTCCTACAATGAGCAGTTCTTC. This codes for CASSFPVGTDSYNEQFF.

J is TRBJ2-7 and V is TRBV29-1; the D is unclear. Trimming took 4 bases from V and 5 from J, leaving 15 bases between them. The CDR3 contains 13 residues. In germline, CDR1 is SQVTM, CDR2 ANQGSEA. This chain's CDR3 is CSVAPSRRNEQYF. The CDR3 DNA sequence: TGCAGCGTTGCCCCCTCTCGGCGTAACGAGCAGTACTTC.

This chain joins TRBV7-9 and TRBJ1-2; 12 nucleotides agree with TRBD1. V dropped 4 bases and J dropped 6; count of bases not matched to a gene: 3. Per germline, CDR1 SEHNR and CDR2 FQNEAQ (reference sequence). The CDR3 loop spans 14 amino acids. The CDR3 here is CASSSGQGADGYTF. The DNA of the CDR3 is TGTGCCAGCAGCTCGGGACAGGGGGCAGATGGCTACACCTTC. Full variable domain (missing parts from reference TRBV7-9 and TRBJ1-2): DTGVSQNPRHKITKRGQNVTFRCDPISEHNRLYWYRQTLGQGPEFLTYFQNEAQLEKSRLLSDRFSAERPKGSFSTLEIQRTEQGDSAMYLCASSSGQGADGYTFGSGTRLTVV.

The chain has TRBV7-6 and TRBJ2-1, with no clear D. This CDR3 is 13 amino acids long. Looked up from germline, CDR1 is SGHVS and CDR2 is FNYEAQ. V lost 5 bases to trimming and J lost 15 bases, with 20 bases between them. CDR3 sequence reads: CASSPRRPSSLFF. The CDR3 DNA reads TGTGCCAGCAGCCCTCGGCGACCGAGCAGTCTGTTCTTC.

The chain links TRBV7-2 to TRBJ1-2, with a weak D call TRBD1 (5 bases). Trimming removed 5 bases at V and 7 bases at J, with 17 bases between. CDR1 is SGHTA, CDR2 FQGNSA, per germline. The CDR3 totals 14 residues. CDR3: CASSPPGGSGGYTF. CDR3 sequence (DNA): TGTGCCAGCAGCCCCCCTGGGGGATCAGGTGGCTACACCTTC.

This clonotype has only a few counts. The gene calls are TRBV6-1 and TRBJ2-3; 7 nucleotides align to TRBD2. Losses at the gene ends were 6 bases for V and 0 bases for J; bases not matched to a gene: 9. The CDR3 sequence is 16 residues long. CDR1 is MNHNS, CDR2 SASEGT, per germline. CDR3 region: CASSRAGISSTDTQYF. The CDR3 coding sequence is TGTGCCAGCAGCAGAGCGGGGATATCTAGCACAGATACGCAGTATTTT.

This clonotype was counted between two and nine times. V and J are TRBV6-2 or TRBV6-3 and TRBJ2-1; D gene uncertain. Trimming left V 2 bases short and J 7 bases short, with 6 bases between. The CDR3 is made up of 12 amino acids. Germline-derived CDR1 and CDR2 are MNHEY and SVGEGT. CDR3 protein: CASSYAKNEQFF. CDR3 in DNA: TGTGCCAGCAGTTACGCAAAAAATGAGCAGTTCTTC.

The gene calls are TRBV11-2 and TRBJ2-2; D is perhaps TRBD1 (6 bases). The V gene's germline CDR1 is SGHAT and CDR2 FQNNGV. The V end was cut by 6 bases, the J end by 6 bases, with 11 bases between. This CDR3 is 13 amino acids long. The CDR3 nucleotides read TGTGCCAGCAGTTGGACAGAGTCCGGGGAGCTGTTTTTT. Its protein is CASSWTESGELFF.